One and the same sample provided the 18 T cell receptor beta chains below, sequenced in a study of cytomegalovirus exposure and HLA in healthy donors. The PCR ran on 60 Vbeta and 13 Jbeta primers. TCRdb's table, derived via immunoSEQ multiplex PCR, lists solely in-frame clones and lacks some. There are under 250,000 clones in the sample; around four fifths occur only once, and under 0.6% lies in the top ten. Sequenced input: PBMCs. All receptors come from a boy aged 5-17 years in good health and CMV-seronegative.

This chain joins TRBV6-4 and TRBJ1-3, with a tentative D call TRBD1 (5 bases). CDR1 and CDR2 (germline): MRHNA, SNTAGT. The CDR3 loop spans 14 amino acids. With 6 bases removed from V and 0 bases from J, the gap between germline ends came to 9 bases. CDR3 residues: CASRQDPSGNTIYF. Here the CDR3 DNA reads TGTGCCAGCAGACAGGACCCCTCTGGAAACACCATATATTTT.

The CDR3, as DNA: TGTGCTAGTGGGGTCATGCTGGGGACAGGGTCTGTTGTGAATCAGCCCCAGCATTTT. As protein: CASGVMLGTGSVVNQPQHF. The V call is TRBV12-5, the J call TRBJ1-5; 9 positions agree with TRBD1. Unmatched junction bases numbered 19, after V lost 6 bases and J lost 4 bases. Germline assignment: CDR1 LGHNT and CDR2 FRNRAP. The CDR3 is made up of 19 amino acids.

As DNA, the CDR3 is TGCGCCAGCAGCTGGGTGGGGACGGGGGAAGAGACCCAGTACTTC. It encodes CASSWVGTGEETQYF. The chain links TRBV5-1 to TRBJ2-5; TRBD2 might be the D (6 bases). V gave up 3 bases and J gave up 3 bases, with 15 bases separating them. The CDR3 contains 15 residues. Germline-derived CDR1 and CDR2 are SGHRS and YFSETQ.

The chain couples TRBV19 to TRBJ1-2, with 11 bases lining up with TRBD1. The CDR3 runs 13 residues. V trimming: 8 bases; J trimming: 4 bases; junction bases outside the gene matches: 3. Germline V CDR1 and CDR2: LNHDA, SQIVND (reference sequence). For the CDR3, the DNA is TGTGCCAGTCTGGACAGGGGGCCCTATGGCTACACCTTC. Protein product: CASLDRGPYGYTF.

The rearrangement joins TRBV5-1 to TRBJ2-3; 9 bases are a match to TRBD1. The CDR3 has 15 amino acids. Looked up from germline, CDR1 is SGHRS and CDR2 is YFSETQ. The J segment lost 2 bases and the V segment lost 3 bases, leaving 4 bases of the junction unmatched. The CDR3 here is CASSSTGGVTDTQYF. For the CDR3, the DNA is TGCGCCAGCAGCTCCACAGGGGGCGTCACAGATACGCAGTATTTT.

J is TRBJ1-1 and V is TRBV6-1; D unclear. V shed 7 bases and J shed 6 bases, with 12 bases lying between them. Germline CDR1 reads MNHNS; CDR2 reads SASEGT. The CDR3 consists of 12 residues. The CDR3 here is CASTPRSAEAFF. The CDR3 nucleotides read TGTGCCAGCACTCCTCGAAGCGCTGAAGCTTTCTTT.

This chain joins TRBV11-2 and TRBJ1-6; D is undetermined. CDR3 length equals 14 residues. Trimming stripped 0 bases from V and 9 bases from J, with 9 bases between. Germline loops: CDR1 SGHAT, CDR2 FQNNGV. The CDR3 nucleotides are TGTGCCAGCAGCTTAGAGAGGGCCGGTTCACCCCTCCACTTT. Its translation: CASSLERAGSPLHF. Combining the CDR3 with reference TRBV11-2 and TRBJ1-6 gives the whole variable domain EAGVAQSPRYKIIEKRQSVAFWCNPISGHATLYWYQQILGQGPKLLIQFQNNGVVDDSQLPKDRFSAERLKGVDSTLKIQPAKLEDSAVYLCASSLERAGSPLHFGNGTRLTVT.

With regard to this clone: Other nucleotide sequences in the sample specify the same CDR3. This rearrangement joins TRBV6-5 to TRBJ1-6, with TRBD1 identical over 7 bases. The V segment lost 6 bases and the J segment 7 bases; nucleotides outside the gene matches: 6. The germline V gene has CDR1 MNHEY and CDR2 SVGAGI. CDR3 size: 14 residues. The CDR3 DNA follows: TGTGCCAGCAGCTACAGGGGTGTCAATTCACCCCTCCACTTT. Translation gives CASSYRGVNSPLHF.

The chain joins TRBV4-2 to TRBJ1-1; D gene ambiguous. The CDR3 covers 13 residues. The V gene lost 0 bases and the J gene lost 4 bases, with 6 bases spanning the gap. Germline CDR1 reads LGHNA; CDR2 reads YNFKEQ. In DNA, the CDR3 is TGTGCCAGCAGCCAAGACCCCGGCACTGAAGCTTTCTTT. Its protein product is CASSQDPGTEAFF.

The rearrangement links TRBV18 to TRBJ2-7, with 14 bases lining up with TRBD2. CDR1 is KGHSH and CDR2 is LQKENI in the germline V gene. This CDR3 region has 14 residues. V was pared by 2 bases and J by 6 bases, with 0 bases of the junction left unmatched. The CDR3 spells CASSPGLAGGEQYF. CDR3 coding DNA: TGTGCCAGCTCACCAGGACTAGCGGGAGGCGAGCAGTACTTC. The variable domain in full, completed from reference TRBV18 and TRBJ2-7, reads NAGVMQNPRHLVRRRGQEARLRCSPMKGHSHVYWYRQLPEEGLKFMVYLQKENIIDESGMPKERFSAEFPKEGPSILRIQQVVRGDSAAYFCASSPGLAGGEQYFGPGTRLTVT.

V is TRBV15 and J is TRBJ2-5, with 9 bases aligning to TRBD1. The end of the DNA fits TRBJ2-7 better, so the J call may be wrong. Per germline, CDR1 LNHNV and CDR2 YYDKDF (reference sequence). CDR3 size: 15 residues. In DNA form, the CDR3 reads TGTGCCACCAGCAAAGTTCGGGACAGGGCCTACGAGCAGTACTTC. This gives the protein CATSKVRDRAYEQYF.

This clone was detected a few times. The chain employs TRBV5-4 and TRBJ1-6; D might be TRBD1 (5 bases). V gave up 2 bases and J gave up 7 bases, with 16 bases separating them. This CDR3 is built from 16 residues. Per germline, CDR1 SGHNT and CDR2 YYREEE (reference sequence). Here the CDR3 reads CASSFDLGGGNSPLHF. The CDR3 coding sequence is TGTGCCAGCAGCTTTGATCTGGGGGGTGGCAATTCACCCCTCCACTTT.

This clone was observed a handful of times. This chain connects TRBV6-1 to TRBJ2-1; 10 bases line up with TRBD1. The V gene end was trimmed by 7 bases and the J gene end by 0 bases; junction bases not matched to a gene: 3. This CDR3 is 15 amino acids long. Germline CDR1 MNHNS, CDR2 SASEGT. This chain's CDR3 is CASTRTGGSYNEQFF. CDR3 nucleotides: TGTGCCAGCACCCGGACAGGGGGCTCCTACAATGAGCAGTTCTTC.

This sequence joins TRBV18 and TRBJ2-7; D is perhaps TRBD1 (6 bases). CDR3 length: 14 residues. Germline V gives CDR1 KGHSH, CDR2 LQKENI. The ends were cut back, 6 bases at V and 2 bases at J, with 14 bases in the middle. The CDR3 region has the DNA TGTGCCAGCTCGCACACACAGGGCCCCTACGAGCAGTACTTC. Translating gives CASSHTQGPYEQYF. The variable domain in full, with the rest retrieved from reference TRBV18 and TRBJ2-7, is NAGVMQNPRHLVRRRGQEARLRCSPMKGHSHVYWYRQLPEEGLKFMVYLQKENIIDESGMPKERFSAEFPKEGPSILRIQQVVRGDSAAYFCASSHTQGPYEQYFGPGTRLTVT.

There are a few counts of this clone. This chain links TRBV7-2 with TRBJ2-5, with D hard to call. In germline, CDR1 is SGHTA, CDR2 FQGNSA. The CDR3 runs 13 residues. V gave up 4 bases and J gave up 2 bases, with 8 bases separating them. CDR3 DNA sequence: TGTGCCAGCAGCTCTTACCTACAAGAGACCCAGTACTTC. Translated, it gives CASSSYLQETQYF.

This clone showed up just once. The chain employs TRBV11-3 and TRBJ2-3; 11 positions match TRBD1. Germline V CDR1 and CDR2: SGHNT, YENEEA. V lost 5 bases and J lost 6; bases outside the gene matches: 10. The CDR3 contains 16 residues. The CDR3 coding sequence is TGTGCCAGCAGCGACCCCGGGACAGGGGGGTCTGATACGCAGTATTTT. Amino acids: CASSDPGTGGSDTQYF.

This chain connects TRBV9 to TRBJ1-6; D gene ambiguous. CDR3 length: 13 amino acids. Trimming removed 0 bases at V and 9 bases at J, with 7 bases between. Germline CDR1 reads SGDLS; CDR2 reads YYNGEE. CDR3 nucleotide sequence: TGTGCCAGCAGCGTAGATATTAGTTCACCCCTCCACTTT. Amino acid sequence: CASSVDISSPLHF.

The chain recombines TRBV7-8 with TRBJ1-4; D uncertain. Germline loops: CDR1 SGHVS, CDR2 FQNEAQ. The CDR3 runs to 16 residues. Trimming cost V 2 bases and J 0 bases, with 10 bases left between them. The CDR3 loop reads CASSLWRAATNEKLFF. DNA for the CDR3: TGTGCCAGCAGCTTATGGAGGGCGGCAACTAATGAAAAACTGTTTTTT.